The 25 T cell receptor beta chains in this list originate from one sample, sequenced in a study of blood T cell repertoires in COVID-19. The repertoire was sequenced with immunoSEQ multiplex PCR; TCRdb's copy has only in-frame clones and lacks some. The data show about 130,000 clones, with 75% to 90% seen just once and 15% to 20% held by the top ten. Sequencing was carried out using peripheral blood. Source of these receptors: a woman aged 50 to 60 who had recovered from COVID-19.

The V call is TRBV19, the J call TRBJ2-7; no firm D call. The CDR3 has 13 amino acids. V was clipped by 0 bases and J by 4 bases, with 7 bases between them. Looked up from germline, CDR1 is LNHDA and CDR2 is SQIVND (reference sequence). The chain's CDR3 is CASSIDRFYEQYF. For the CDR3, the DNA is TGTGCCAGTAGTATAGATCGGTTTTACGAGCAGTACTTC.

A single count supports this clone. The genes are TRBV7-9 and TRBJ2-1, with 11 bases aligning to TRBD2. In germline, CDR1 is SEHNR, CDR2 FQNEAQ (reference sequence). With V trimmed by 4 bases and J by 9 bases, 14 bases remained unmatched. The CDR3 sequence is 17 residues long. This CDR3 reads CASSSPGLAVGVGEQFF. CDR3 sequence (DNA): TGTGCCAGCAGCTCTCCGGGACTAGCGGTTGGGGTCGGTGAGCAGTTCTTC. Based on the CDR3 plus reference TRBV7-9 and TRBJ2-1, the full variable domain is DTGVSQNPRHKITKRGQNVTFRCDPISEHNRLYWYRQTLGQGPEFLTYFQNEAQLEKSRLLSDRFSAERPKGSFSTLEIQRTEQGDSAMYLCASSSPGLAVGVGEQFFGPGTRLTVL.

The chain is built from TRBV3-1 (or the pseudogene TRBV3-2) and TRBJ2-1, with D hard to call. The CDR3 length is 14 residues. V lost 0 bases to trimming and J lost 4 bases, with 7 bases between them. Germline lookup yields CDR1 LGHDT and CDR2 YNNKEL (reference sequence). In DNA form, the CDR3 reads TGTGCCAGCAGCCAAGATCCCAGTTACAATGAGCAGTTCTTC. It specifies CASSQDPSYNEQFF.

V and J are TRBV6-5 and TRBJ2-3, with a possible D match to TRBD2 (6 bases). The CDR3 is 14 amino acids. CDR1 and CDR2 from the germline V gene are MNHEY and SVGAGI. The V gene lost 3 bases and the J gene lost 5 bases, with 12 bases spanning the gap. As DNA, the CDR3 is TGTGCCAGCAGTTATAGCAGGGAGGTAGATACGCAGTATTTT. Translation gives CASSYSREVDTQYF.

The chain carries TRBV5-6 and TRBJ1-3; D call uncertain. The CDR3 has 17 amino acids. Germline loops: CDR1 SGHDT, CDR2 YYEEEE. The V gene lost 4 bases and the J gene lost 1 base, with 18 bases spanning the gap. CDR3 nucleotide sequence: TGTGCCAGCAGCGACCCACGGGTAGCTACTTCTGGAAACACCATATATTTT. It specifies CASSDPRVATSGNTIYF.

This clone was found once. The chain is built from TRBV9 and TRBJ2-1, with D tentatively TRBD1 (5 bases). The CDR3 totals 16 residues. V dropped 0 bases and J dropped 4 bases, with 14 bases sitting between them. Per the germline V gene, CDR1 is SGDLS and CDR2 is YYNGEE. As DNA, the CDR3 is TGTGCCAGCAGCGTAGCAGGGTCCTTGACATACAATGAGCAGTTCTTC. As protein: CASSVAGSLTYNEQFF.

This CDR3 is CASSLTGFAGELFF. CDR3 nucleotides: TGTGCCAGCAGCCTGACAGGGTTTGCCGGGGAGCTGTTTTTT. The gene calls are TRBV5-6 and TRBJ2-2, with 7 bases matching TRBD1. This CDR3 is built from 14 residues. Germline CDR1 is SGHDT and CDR2 is YYEEEE. The trim removed 4 bases at V and 6 bases at J, leaving 6 bases unmatched.

The V gene is TRBV4-1, the J gene TRBJ1-2; weak D call: TRBD1 (6 bases). Trimming pared 4 bases from V and 0 bases from J, leaving 15 bases between. The CDR3 runs to 16 residues. CDR1 and CDR2 (germline): MGHRA, YSYEKL. This CDR3 reads CASSPLGGGSNYGYTF. CDR3 nucleotides: TGCGCCAGCAGCCCCTTAGGGGGAGGGTCTAACTATGGCTACACCTTC.

The chain couples TRBV3-1 (or the pseudogene TRBV3-2) to TRBJ2-1, with a possible D match to TRBD2 (6 bases). Germline values: CDR1 LGHDT, CDR2 YNNKEL (reference sequence). This CDR3 region has 13 residues. V lost 4 bases and J 10 bases, leaving 14 bases between the germline ends. The CDR3 nucleotides are TGTGCCAGCAGCCCGGGACTCCCCCGGGAGCAGTTCTTC. Translated, it gives CASSPGLPREQFF.

This chain uses TRBV4-3 with TRBJ2-3; a weak D match, TRBD1 (5 bases). V shed 0 bases and J shed 7 bases, with 11 bases lying between them. The CDR3 totals 14 residues. The germline CDR1 and CDR2 sequences are LGHNA and YSLEER. CDR3 DNA: TGCGCCAGCAGCCAAGACAGGGTGGGAAATACGCAGTATTTT. It specifies CASSQDRVGNTQYF.

The genes are TRBV4-2 and TRBJ2-3; 13 nucleotides align to TRBD2. In germline, CDR1 is LGHNA, CDR2 YNFKEQ. CDR3 length: 16 amino acids. The V segment lost 6 bases and the J segment 4 bases; nucleotides outside the gene matches: 7. The CDR3 DNA reads as TGTGCCAGCAGAGAACTAGCGGGAGGGCCCTCAGATACGCAGTATTTT. It is translated as CASRELAGGPSDTQYF.

This clone showed up just a few times. The rearrangement links TRBV7-3 to TRBJ2-1; 7 bases agree with TRBD1. V lost 5 bases and J lost 4; bases outside the gene matches: 2. The germline gives CDR1 SGHTA, CDR2 FQGTGA. The CDR3 extends over 13 amino acids. This CDR3 is CASSPGQYNEQFF. CDR3 sequence (DNA): TGTGCCAGCAGCCCGGGACAGTACAATGAGCAGTTCTTC.

This clone was seen a single time. The chain combines TRBV27 with TRBJ2-7, with D tentatively TRBD2 (5 bases). The length of the CDR3 is 13 residues. Germline CDR1 reads MNHEY; CDR2 reads SMNVEV (reference sequence). Trimming stripped 6 bases from V and 0 bases from J, with 9 bases between. The CDR3 DNA sequence: TGTGCCAGCAGCCTGACTAACTCCTACGAGCAGTACTTC. This translates into CASSLTNSYEQYF.

This clone was detected once. The chain recombines TRBV4-2 with TRBJ2-6; maybe TRBD1 (5 bases). This CDR3 region has 16 residues. Germline lookup yields CDR1 LGHNA and CDR2 YNFKEQ. V dropped 4 bases and J dropped 2 bases, with 12 bases sitting between them. The CDR3 bases are TGTGCCAGCAGCCGTTCGACAGTGACTGGGGCCAACGTCCTGACTTTC. Its protein is CASSRSTVTGANVLTF.

The chain combines TRBV27 with TRBJ1-1, with unresolved D. With 2 bases removed from V and 1 base from J, the gap between germline ends came to 11 bases. The CDR3 sequence is 15 residues long. CDR1 MNHEY and CDR2 SMNVEV come from the germline V gene (reference sequence). The CDR3 nucleotides read TGTGCCAGCAGTTTACTTGGGCGGGGGAACACTGAAGCTTTCTTT. Translating gives CASSLLGRGNTEAFF.

This rearrangement joins TRBV7-9 to TRBJ1-2, with D unclear. V lost 6 bases and J 0 bases, leaving 17 bases between the germline ends. Germline V gene sequence: CDR1 SEHNR, CDR2 FQNEAQ (reference sequence). CDR3 size: 16 residues. This chain's CDR3 is CASSSAPGATNYGYTF. Here the CDR3 DNA reads TGTGCCAGCAGTTCCGCCCCAGGTGCCACTAACTATGGCTACACCTTC.

In its sample, this clone was seen once. The J gene is TRBJ2-7, the V gene TRBV3-1 (or the pseudogene TRBV3-2); TRBD2 matches at 10 bases. The CDR3 is 16 amino acids. V shed 2 bases and J 8 bases; nucleotides not matched to a gene: 12. Germline lookup yields CDR1 LGHDT and CDR2 YNNKEL (reference sequence). CDR3 amino acids: CASSQNPRTSGKQQYF. The CDR3 coding sequence is TGTGCCAGCAGCCAAAACCCAAGGACTAGCGGAAAACAGCAGTACTTC.

This chain joins TRBV15 and TRBJ1-5; D may be TRBD1 (5 bases). Germline V lookup: CDR1 LNHNV, CDR2 YYDKDF (reference sequence). The length of the CDR3 is 14 residues. V was pared by 1 base and J by 6 bases, with 10 bases between. CDR3 sequence reads: CATSRGGAAQPQHF. The CDR3 region has the DNA TGTGCCACCAGCAGAGGTGGGGCCGCTCAGCCCCAGCATTTT.

The genes are TRBV4-2 and TRBJ2-3, with a tentative D call TRBD1 (5 bases). V was cut by 2 bases and J by 5 bases, with 5 bases left in between. Germline CDR1 is LGHNA and CDR2 is YNFKEQ. The CDR3 covers 12 residues. The CDR3 loop reads CASSQQGDTQYF. The CDR3 nucleotides read TGTGCCAGCAGCCAACAGGGAGATACGCAGTATTTT.

V and J are TRBV4-1 and TRBJ1-2; 12 positions match TRBD1. Germline lookup yields CDR1 MGHRA and CDR2 YSYEKL. This CDR3 comprises 17 residues. With 4 bases clipped from V and 3 bases from J, the junction kept 9 bases outside the gene matches. The CDR3 reads CASSRTGGQGAHYGYTF. The CDR3 DNA follows: TGCGCCAGCAGCCGAACGGGGGGACAGGGGGCCCACTATGGCTACACCTTC.

This rearrangement joins TRBV5-1 to TRBJ2-5, with D perhaps TRBD2 (6 bases). This CDR3 is built from 14 residues. From germline, CDR1 is SGHRS and CDR2 YFSETQ. Trimming took 6 bases from V and 2 from J, leaving 14 bases between them. The CDR3 sequence: CASTPMGGQETQYF. The CDR3 nucleotides are TGCGCCAGCACCCCGATGGGGGGTCAAGAGACCCAGTACTTC.

This clone was recorded once. This chain uses TRBV5-8 with TRBJ1-2; perhaps TRBD1 as D (6 bases). Between the trimmed V and J ends, which lost 5 bases and 0 bases, there was a span of 14 bases. The CDR3 covers 15 residues. The germline V gene has CDR1 SGHTS and CDR2 YDEGEE. This CDR3 reads CASSTGFFANYGYTF. The CDR3 nucleotides are TGTGCCAGCAGTACAGGGTTTTTCGCTAACTATGGCTACACCTTC.

This chain uses TRBV2 with TRBJ2-5, with 14 positions matching TRBD2. The CDR3 sequence is 15 residues long. With 8 bases clipped from V and 1 base from J, the junction kept 3 bases outside the gene matches. CDR1 and CDR2 (germline): SNHLY, FYNNEI. Written as DNA, the CDR3 is TGTGCCAGCGGGGGGACTAGCGGGGGCCAAGAGACCCAGTACTTC. It encodes CASGGTSGGQETQYF.

This clone was detected once. The chain has TRBV19 and TRBJ2-2; 8 bases are shared with TRBD1. CDR3 length: 16 residues. From germline, CDR1 is LNHDA and CDR2 SQIVND (reference sequence). V shed 7 bases and J 6 bases; nucleotides not matched to a gene: 13. CDR3 nucleotides: TGTGCCAGTACATCTTTAGGACAGGGTCTATCCGGGGAGCTGTTTTTT. It specifies CASTSLGQGLSGELFF.

The chain links TRBV15 to TRBJ2-5; a possible D gene is TRBD2 (6 bases). This CDR3 has 15 residues. The V gene's germline CDR1 is LNHNV and CDR2 YYDKDF (reference sequence). With 0 bases removed from V and 3 bases from J, the gap between germline ends came to 11 bases. DNA of the CDR3: TGTGCCACCAGCAGAGATTTCGGGAGAGAAGAGACCCAGTACTTC. It codes for CATSRDFGREETQYF.